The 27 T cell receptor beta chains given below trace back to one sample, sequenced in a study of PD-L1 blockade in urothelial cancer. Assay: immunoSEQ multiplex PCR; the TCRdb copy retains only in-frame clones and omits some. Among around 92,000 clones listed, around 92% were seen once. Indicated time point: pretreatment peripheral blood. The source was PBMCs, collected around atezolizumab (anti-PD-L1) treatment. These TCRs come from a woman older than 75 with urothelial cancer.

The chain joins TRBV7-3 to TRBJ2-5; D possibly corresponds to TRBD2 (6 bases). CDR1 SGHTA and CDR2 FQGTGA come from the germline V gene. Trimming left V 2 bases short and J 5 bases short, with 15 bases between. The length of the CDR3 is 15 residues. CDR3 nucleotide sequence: TGTGCCAGCAGCTTACAGGGACTTTTAGGGGAGACCCAGTACTTC. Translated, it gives CASSLQGLLGETQYF.

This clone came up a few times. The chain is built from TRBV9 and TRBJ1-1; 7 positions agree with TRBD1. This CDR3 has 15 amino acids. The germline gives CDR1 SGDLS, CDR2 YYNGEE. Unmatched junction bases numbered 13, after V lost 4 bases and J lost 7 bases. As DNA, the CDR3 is TGTGCCAGCAGCTCAGACCAGGGGGGAATAGGTGAAGCTTTCTTT. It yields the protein CASSSDQGGIGEAFF.

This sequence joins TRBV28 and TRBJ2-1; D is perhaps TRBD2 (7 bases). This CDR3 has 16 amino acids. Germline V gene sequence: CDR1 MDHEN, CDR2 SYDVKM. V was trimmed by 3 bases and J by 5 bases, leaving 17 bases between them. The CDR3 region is CASSFFPQGRDNEQFF. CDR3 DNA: TGTGCCAGCAGTTTTTTCCCCCAGGGGAGGGACAATGAGCAGTTCTTC.

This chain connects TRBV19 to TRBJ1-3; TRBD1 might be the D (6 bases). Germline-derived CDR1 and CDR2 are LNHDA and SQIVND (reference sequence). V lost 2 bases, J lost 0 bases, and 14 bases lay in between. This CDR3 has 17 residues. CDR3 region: CASSIREDRSSGNTIYF. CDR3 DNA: TGTGCCAGTAGTATAAGAGAGGACAGATCCTCTGGAAACACCATATATTTT.

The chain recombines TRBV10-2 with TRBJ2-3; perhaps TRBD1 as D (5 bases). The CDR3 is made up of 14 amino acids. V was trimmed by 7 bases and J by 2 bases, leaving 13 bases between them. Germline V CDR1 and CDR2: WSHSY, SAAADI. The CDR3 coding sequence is TGCGCCAGCACTACGGCAGGGAACACAGATACGCAGTATTTT. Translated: CASTTAGNTDTQYF.

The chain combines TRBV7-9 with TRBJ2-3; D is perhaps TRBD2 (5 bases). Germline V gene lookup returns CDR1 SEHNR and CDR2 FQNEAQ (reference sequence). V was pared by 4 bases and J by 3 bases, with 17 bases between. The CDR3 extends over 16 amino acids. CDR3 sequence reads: CASSSGREATTDTQYF. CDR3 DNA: TGTGCCAGCAGCTCCGGACGGGAAGCTACGACAGATACGCAGTATTTT.

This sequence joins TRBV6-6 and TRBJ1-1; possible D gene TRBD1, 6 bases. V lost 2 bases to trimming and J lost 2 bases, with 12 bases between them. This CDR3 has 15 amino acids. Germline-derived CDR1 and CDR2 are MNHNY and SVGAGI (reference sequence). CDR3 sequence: CASSYPGQLNTEAFF. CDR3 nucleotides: TGTGCCAGCAGTTACCCTGGACAGCTTAACACTGAAGCTTTCTTT.

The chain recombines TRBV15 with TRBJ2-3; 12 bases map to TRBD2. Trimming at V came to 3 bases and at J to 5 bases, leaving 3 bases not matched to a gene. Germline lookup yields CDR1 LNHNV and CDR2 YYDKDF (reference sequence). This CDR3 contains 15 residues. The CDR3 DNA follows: TGTGCCACCAGCAGGCCGACTAGCGGGAGAGATACGCAGTATTTT. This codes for CATSRPTSGRDTQYF.

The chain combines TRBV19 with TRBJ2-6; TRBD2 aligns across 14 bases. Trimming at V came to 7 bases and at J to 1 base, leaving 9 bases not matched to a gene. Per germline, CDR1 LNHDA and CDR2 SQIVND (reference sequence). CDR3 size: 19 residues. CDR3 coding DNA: TGTGCCAGTAAGCGCGCCGGACTAGCGGGAGGATCTGGGGCCAACGTCCTGACTTTC. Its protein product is CASKRAGLAGGSGANVLTF.

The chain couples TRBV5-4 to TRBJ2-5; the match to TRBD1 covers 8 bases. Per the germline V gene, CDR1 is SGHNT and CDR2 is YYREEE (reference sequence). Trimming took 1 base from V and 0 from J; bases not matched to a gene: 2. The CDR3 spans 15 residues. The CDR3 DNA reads TGTGCCAGCAGCTTGTACAGGGGGAACCAAGAGACCCAGTACTTC. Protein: CASSLYRGNQETQYF.

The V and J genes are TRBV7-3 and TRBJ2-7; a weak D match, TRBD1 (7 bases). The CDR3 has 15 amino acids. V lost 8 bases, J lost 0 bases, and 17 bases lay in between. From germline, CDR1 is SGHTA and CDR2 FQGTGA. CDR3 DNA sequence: TGTGCCAGCTCGAGACAGGGAGGCTCCTCCTACGAGCAGTACTTC. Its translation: CASSRQGGSSYEQYF.

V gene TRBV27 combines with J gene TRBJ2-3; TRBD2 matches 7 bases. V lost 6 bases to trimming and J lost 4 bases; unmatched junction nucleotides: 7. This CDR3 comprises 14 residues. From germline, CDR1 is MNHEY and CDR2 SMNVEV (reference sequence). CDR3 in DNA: TGTGCCAGCAGGGCGGGAGTTTGGGCAGATACGCAGTATTTT. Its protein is CASRAGVWADTQYF.

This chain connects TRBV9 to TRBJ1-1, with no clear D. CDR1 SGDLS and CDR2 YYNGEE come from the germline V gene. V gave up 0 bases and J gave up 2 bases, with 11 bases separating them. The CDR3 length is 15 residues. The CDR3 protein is CASSVEAGRNTEAFF. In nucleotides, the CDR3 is TGTGCCAGCAGCGTAGAGGCGGGCCGAAACACTGAAGCTTTCTTT.

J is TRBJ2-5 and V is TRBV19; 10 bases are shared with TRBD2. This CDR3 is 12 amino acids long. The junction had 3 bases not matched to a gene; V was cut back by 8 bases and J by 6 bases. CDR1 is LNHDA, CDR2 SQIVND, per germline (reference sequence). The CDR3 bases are TGTGCCAGTGGGACTAGCGTCAAGACCCAGTACTTC. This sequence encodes CASGTSVKTQYF.

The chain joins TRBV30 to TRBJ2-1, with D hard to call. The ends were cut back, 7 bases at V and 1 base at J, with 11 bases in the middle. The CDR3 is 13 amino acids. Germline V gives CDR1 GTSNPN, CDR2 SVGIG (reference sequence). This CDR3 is CAFSELSYNEQFF. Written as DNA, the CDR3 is TGTGCCTTCTCGGAACTATCCTACAATGAGCAGTTCTTC.

The CDR3 DNA reads TGCGCCAGCCGACTGAGCTCCTACGAGCAGTACTTC. Translating gives CASRLSSYEQYF. The J gene is TRBJ2-7, the V gene TRBV10-2; no reliable D call. In germline, CDR1 is WSHSY, CDR2 SAAADI. The V and J ends lost 8 bases and 0 bases respectively, with 8 bases between them. This CDR3 contains 12 residues.

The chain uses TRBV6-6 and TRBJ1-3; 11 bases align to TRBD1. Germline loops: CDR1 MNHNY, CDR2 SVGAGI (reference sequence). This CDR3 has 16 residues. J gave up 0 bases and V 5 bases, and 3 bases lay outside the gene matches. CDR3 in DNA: TGTGCCAGCAGTCTAGGGACAGGGGGCTCTGGAAACACCATATATTTT. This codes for CASSLGTGGSGNTIYF.

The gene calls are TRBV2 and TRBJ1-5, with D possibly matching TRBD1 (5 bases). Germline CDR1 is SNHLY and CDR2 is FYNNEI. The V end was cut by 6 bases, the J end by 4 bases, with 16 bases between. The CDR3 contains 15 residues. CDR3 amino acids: CASRTGGIRNQPQHF. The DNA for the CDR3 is TGTGCCAGCAGGACGGGGGGGATTCGGAATCAGCCCCAGCATTTT.

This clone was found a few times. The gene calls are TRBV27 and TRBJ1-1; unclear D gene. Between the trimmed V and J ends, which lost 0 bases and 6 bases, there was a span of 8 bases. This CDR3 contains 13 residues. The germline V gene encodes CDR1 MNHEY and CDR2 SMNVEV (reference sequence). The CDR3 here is CASSLSVGAEAFF. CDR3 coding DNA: TGTGCCAGCAGTTTATCAGTCGGGGCTGAAGCTTTCTTT.

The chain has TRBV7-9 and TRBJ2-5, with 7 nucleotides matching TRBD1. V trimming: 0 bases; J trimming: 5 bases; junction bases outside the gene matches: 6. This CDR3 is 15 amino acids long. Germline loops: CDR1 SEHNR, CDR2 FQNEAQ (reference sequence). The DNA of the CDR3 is TGTGCCAGCAGCTTAGCAGAGGGGGCTTGGGAGACCCAGTACTTC. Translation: CASSLAEGAWETQYF.

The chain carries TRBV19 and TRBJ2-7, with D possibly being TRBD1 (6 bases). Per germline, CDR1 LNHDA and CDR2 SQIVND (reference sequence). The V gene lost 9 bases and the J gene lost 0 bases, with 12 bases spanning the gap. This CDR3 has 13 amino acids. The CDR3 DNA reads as TGTGCCAGCGGGACATCACTCTCCTACGAGCAGTACTTC. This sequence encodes CASGTSLSYEQYF.

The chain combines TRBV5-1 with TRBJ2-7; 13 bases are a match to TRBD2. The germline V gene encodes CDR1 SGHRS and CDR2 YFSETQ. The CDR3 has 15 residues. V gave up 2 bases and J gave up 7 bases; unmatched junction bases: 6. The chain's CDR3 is CASSFTSGRASEQYF. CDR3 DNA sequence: TGCGCCAGCAGCTTTACTAGCGGGAGGGCATCGGAGCAGTACTTC.

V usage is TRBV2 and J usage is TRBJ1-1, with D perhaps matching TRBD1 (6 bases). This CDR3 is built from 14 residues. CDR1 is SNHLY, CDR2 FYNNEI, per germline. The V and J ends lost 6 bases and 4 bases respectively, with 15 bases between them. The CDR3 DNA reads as TGTGCCAGCAGAGCCCGGGGGGGGCTCACTGAAGCTTTCTTT. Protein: CASRARGGLTEAFF. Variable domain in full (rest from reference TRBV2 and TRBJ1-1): EPEVTQTPSHQVTQMGQEVILRCVPISNHLYFYWYRQILGQKVEFLVSFYNNEISEKSEIFDDQFSVERPDGSNFTLKIRSTKLEDSAMYFCASRARGGLTEAFFGQGTRLTVV.

The CDR3 loop reads CASSVEARVSAYEQYF. The CDR3 DNA follows: TGTGCCAGCAGTGTCGAAGCCAGGGTGTCTGCCTACGAGCAGTACTTC. This chain connects TRBV6-1 to TRBJ2-7; D is perhaps TRBD1 (5 bases). V was pared by 4 bases and J by 2 bases, with 18 bases between. Germline CDR1 and CDR2: MNHNS and SASEGT. This CDR3 has 16 amino acids.

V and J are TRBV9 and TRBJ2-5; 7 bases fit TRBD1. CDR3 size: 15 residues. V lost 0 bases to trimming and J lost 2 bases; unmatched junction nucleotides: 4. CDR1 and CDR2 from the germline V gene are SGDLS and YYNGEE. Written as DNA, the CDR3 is TGTGCCAGCAGCGTAGGAGGGGGCGGACAAGAGACCCAGTACTTC. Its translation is CASSVGGGGQETQYF.

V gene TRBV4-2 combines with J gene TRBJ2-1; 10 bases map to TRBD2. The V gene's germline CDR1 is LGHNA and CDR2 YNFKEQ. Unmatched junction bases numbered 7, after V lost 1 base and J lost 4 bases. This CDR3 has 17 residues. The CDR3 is CASSQGGGTSEYNEQFF. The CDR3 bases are TGTGCCAGCAGCCAAGGGGGGGGGACTAGCGAGTACAATGAGCAGTTCTTC.

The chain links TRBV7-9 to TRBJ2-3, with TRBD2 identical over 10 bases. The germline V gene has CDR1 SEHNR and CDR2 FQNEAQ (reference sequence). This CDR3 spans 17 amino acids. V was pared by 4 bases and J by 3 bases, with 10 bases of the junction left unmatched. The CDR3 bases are TGTGCCAGCAGCTCCGGACTAGCGGTCGACATAACAGATACGCAGTATTTT. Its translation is CASSSGLAVDITDTQYF.